The rows below give T cell receptor beta chains drawn from one sample of a study of monozygotic twins with inflammatory bowel disease. Reprocessing the 5' RACE reads, TCRdb reports a single entry for every CDR3 protein and omits DNA. In all, the sample yields 110,000 to 150,000 distinct CDR3 sequences. Sequencing was carried out using blood. These receptors were taken from a human donor with ulcerative colitis or Crohn's disease, or a healthy co-twin of an affected twin (not recorded which). Both conserved end residues are part of each CDR3.

j_call,v_call,cdr3_aa
TRBJ2-1,TRBV5-1,CASSIGGGGLLNEQFF
TRBJ2-3,TRBV15,CATREVAGGPTDTQYF
TRBJ2-7,TRBV29-1,CSVMSHYEQYF
TRBJ2-1,TRBV20-1,CSAREVDFNHNEQFF
TRBJ2-7,TRBV3-1,CASSYQGASYEQYF
TRBJ2-1,TRBV6-1,CASTEGAGSVNEQFF
TRBJ2-5,TRBV29-1,CSADVQGQETQYF
TRBJ1-6,TRBV5-1,CASSFRGSDSPLHF
TRBJ2-1,TRBV5-1,CASSLGLAGPADEQFF
TRBJ2-4,TRBV4-2,CASSPSGTEGIQYF
TRBJ1-6,TRBV27,CASSSTTGAGSPLHF
TRBJ1-5,TRBV9,CASSVSLRQGADNQPQHF
TRBJ2-7,TRBV10-3,CAINTGSSYEQYF
TRBJ2-7,TRBV5-1,CASSSRTGGDVYEQYF
TRBJ2-7,TRBV15,CATSRITSGSYEQYF
TRBJ1-2,TRBV20-1,CSAIDRVPSYYYGYTF
TRBJ1-2,TRBV28,CATGGDRGHYGYTF
TRBJ2-7,TRBV19,CASNPGQGAAYEQYF
TRBJ2-7,TRBV5-1,CASTLDVGSYEQYF